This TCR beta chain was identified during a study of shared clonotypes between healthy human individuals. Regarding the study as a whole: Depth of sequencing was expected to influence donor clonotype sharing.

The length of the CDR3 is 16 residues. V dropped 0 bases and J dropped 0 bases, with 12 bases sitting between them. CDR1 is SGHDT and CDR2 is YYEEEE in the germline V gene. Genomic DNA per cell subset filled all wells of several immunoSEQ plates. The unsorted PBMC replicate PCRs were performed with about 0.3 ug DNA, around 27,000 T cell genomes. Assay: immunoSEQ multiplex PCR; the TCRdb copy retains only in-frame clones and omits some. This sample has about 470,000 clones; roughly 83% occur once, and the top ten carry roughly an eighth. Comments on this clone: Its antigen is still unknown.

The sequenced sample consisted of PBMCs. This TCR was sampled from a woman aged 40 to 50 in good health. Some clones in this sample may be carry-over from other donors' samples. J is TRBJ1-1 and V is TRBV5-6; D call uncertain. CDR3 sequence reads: CASSLGTGDMNTEAFF. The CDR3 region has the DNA TGTGCCAGCAGCTTGGGAACCGGGGATATGAACACTGAAGCTTTCTTT.